These 21 T cell receptor beta chains were sequenced from one sample in a study of blood T cell repertoires in COVID-19. Using immunoSEQ multiplex PCR, the repertoire was profiled, and TCRdb retains in-frame clones only, with some absent. The sample comprises 200,000 to 250,000 clones, 85% to 90% of which are singletons, and approximately 6% rests with the top ten. The specimen was peripheral blood. These receptors came from a man older than 75 with acute or convalescent COVID-19.

This clone was seen more than once but under ten times. V and J are TRBV18 and TRBJ2-2; D may be TRBD2 (6 bases). The CDR3 extends over 15 amino acids. Between the trimmed V and J ends, which lost 5 bases and 4 bases, there was a span of 14 bases. The V gene's germline CDR1 is KGHSH and CDR2 LQKENI. The CDR3 region has the DNA TGTGCCAGCTCATCGCCCTCGGAGGGCACCGGGGAGCTGTTTTTT. This codes for CASSSPSEGTGELFF.

This chain joins TRBV19 and TRBJ2-7; TRBD1 matches 9 bases. Germline lookup yields CDR1 LNHDA and CDR2 SQIVND (reference sequence). The CDR3 loop spans 12 amino acids. The ends lost 10 bases at V and 4 bases at J; junction bases unmatched: 5. The CDR3, as DNA: TGTGCCACCGAGGACAGGGGTTACGAGCAGTACTTC. Its protein product is CATEDRGYEQYF.

This clone was seen more than once but under ten times. The chain couples TRBV11-2 to TRBJ2-2, with D perhaps TRBD2 (6 bases). Deletions cut 1 base from V and 5 bases from J, with 20 bases between. This CDR3 contains 18 residues. Looked up from germline, CDR1 is SGHAT and CDR2 is FQNNGV. The CDR3 DNA is TGTGCCAGCAGCTTAGGACCTGGGACTCCTTTCCGAACCGGGGAGCTGTTTTTT. Amino acids: CASSLGPGTPFRTGELFF.

V and J are TRBV24-1 and TRBJ2-5, with 7 positions matching TRBD1. J lost 4 bases, V lost 4 bases, and 11 bases had no gene match. The germline gives CDR1 KGHDR, CDR2 SFDVKD. This CDR3 region has 16 residues. In DNA form, the CDR3 reads TGTGCCACCAGTGACTCTGACAGGGTGTTGGGAGAGACCCAGTACTTC. It yields the protein CATSDSDRVLGETQYF.

The chain is built from TRBV5-5 and TRBJ2-1; tentative D call: TRBD2 (5 bases). V dropped 0 bases and J dropped 3 bases, with 7 bases sitting between them. Germline V gene lookup returns CDR1 SGHKS and CDR2 YYEKEE (reference sequence). The CDR3 consists of 14 residues. The CDR3 sequence: CASSLASSYNEQFF. The CDR3, as DNA: TGTGCCAGCAGCTTGGCTAGCAGCTACAATGAGCAGTTCTTC.

V usage is TRBV30 and J usage is TRBJ2-7; no firm D call. V lost 5 bases to trimming and J lost 2 bases, with 10 bases between them. Germline loops: CDR1 GTSNPN, CDR2 SVGIG (reference sequence). This CDR3 has 12 amino acids. The CDR3 sequence is CAWQYPAYEQYF. For the CDR3, the DNA is TGTGCCTGGCAATATCCAGCCTACGAGCAGTACTTC.

The V gene is TRBV7-2, the J gene TRBJ2-1; TRBD1 matches 8 bases. This CDR3 is 15 amino acids long. V shed 0 bases and J 9 bases; nucleotides not matched to a gene: 7. In germline, CDR1 is SGHTA, CDR2 FQGNSA. CDR3 amino acids: CASSLAVRGLGEQFF. The CDR3 DNA is TGTGCCAGCAGCTTAGCGGTCAGGGGGCTTGGTGAGCAGTTCTTC.

The chain couples TRBV29-1 to TRBJ1-5; 8 bases map to TRBD1. Trimming removed 6 bases from V and 3 bases from J; junction bases left unmatched: 4. The CDR3 runs to 13 residues. Per germline, CDR1 SQVTM and CDR2 ANQGSEA. The CDR3: CSVRQGLNQPQHF. The CDR3 DNA reads as TGCAGCGTACGACAGGGGCTCAATCAGCCCCAGCATTTT.

This chain uses TRBV5-1 with TRBJ2-7, with D perhaps matching TRBD1 (5 bases). The V gene's germline CDR1 is SGHRS and CDR2 YFSETQ. V gave up 3 bases and J gave up 2 bases, with 18 bases separating them. The CDR3 length is 16 residues. The CDR3 sequence: CASSWTGRASAYEQYF. The CDR3 nucleotides are TGCGCCAGCAGCTGGACGGGCAGGGCCTCGGCCTACGAGCAGTACTTC.

V is TRBV7-6 and J is TRBJ2-3; 11 bases agree with TRBD2. This CDR3 spans 17 amino acids. Germline V gives CDR1 SGHVS, CDR2 FNYEAQ. J gave up 2 bases and V 0 bases, and 4 bases lay outside the gene matches. The CDR3 nucleotides read TGTGCCAGCAGCTTAGCTACTAGCGGGGGAACCACAGATACGCAGTATTTT. Translation: CASSLATSGGTTDTQYF.

This clone was found a few times. The chain carries TRBV7-9 and TRBJ2-1; 8 bases fit TRBD1. The germline gives CDR1 SEHNR, CDR2 FQNEAQ (reference sequence). V trimming: 2 bases; J trimming: 7 bases; junction bases outside the gene matches: 4. This CDR3 contains 14 residues. For the CDR3, the DNA is TGTGCCAGCAGCTTACGGACAGGGATAAATGAGCAGTTCTTC. Translation gives CASSLRTGINEQFF.

This clone was seen a few times. The chain combines TRBV7-2 with TRBJ2-3; D is possibly TRBD2 (6 bases). With 5 bases removed from V and 0 bases from J, the gap between germline ends came to 15 bases. Germline CDR1 SGHTA, CDR2 FQGNSA. This CDR3 contains 16 residues. CDR3 nucleotide sequence: TGTGCCAGCAGCGACCTAGCGAGATCTAGCACAGATACGCAGTATTTT. This translates into CASSDLARSSTDTQYF.

V gene TRBV4-1 combines with J gene TRBJ1-1; D not resolved. V dropped 1 base and J dropped 6 bases, with 12 bases sitting between them. This CDR3 has 14 residues. Per germline, CDR1 MGHRA and CDR2 YSYEKL. CDR3 DNA sequence: TGCGCCAGCAGCCAAGTTGGATCAGGCGCTGAAGCTTTCTTT. Its protein is CASSQVGSGAEAFF.

The CDR3 coding sequence is TGTGCCAGCAGCCGACAGGGGGACTACAATGAGCAGTTCTTC. Translated: CASSRQGDYNEQFF. The chain employs TRBV7-3 and TRBJ2-1; 9 bases align to TRBD1. V was pared by 5 bases and J by 3 bases, with 2 bases of the junction left unmatched. The CDR3 loop spans 14 amino acids. Germline V gene sequence: CDR1 SGHTA, CDR2 FQGTGA. Together with reference TRBV7-3 and TRBJ2-1, the CDR3 gives the full variable domain: GAGVSQTPSNKVTEKGKYVELRCDPISGHTALYWYRQSLGQGPEFLIYFQGTGAADDSGLPNDRFFAVRPEGSVSTLKIQRTERGDSAVYLCASSRQGDYNEQFFGPGTRLTVL.

The V and J genes are TRBV30 and TRBJ2-3, with a possible D match to TRBD2 (6 bases). Germline lookup yields CDR1 GTSNPN and CDR2 SVGIG (reference sequence). This CDR3 has 14 residues. V gave up 3 bases and J gave up 5 bases, with 15 bases separating them. The DNA of the CDR3 is TGTGCCTGGAGCAGACTAGGCGCCCGAGATACGCAGTATTTT. This gives the protein CAWSRLGARDTQYF.

This chain connects TRBV18 to TRBJ1-5; D is possibly TRBD1 (6 bases). The germline V gene has CDR1 KGHSH and CDR2 LQKENI. CDR3 length: 14 amino acids. Trimming shortened V by 4 bases and J by 0 bases, and 7 bases separated the two germline ends. CDR3 DNA sequence: TGTGCCAGCTCACAGGGGGATAGCAATCAGCCCCAGCATTTT. Translating it yields CASSQGDSNQPQHF.

This rearrangement joins TRBV20-1 to TRBJ1-5; 8 nucleotides match TRBD1. Looked up from germline, CDR1 is DFQATT and CDR2 is SNEGSKA (reference sequence). The junction had 5 bases not matched to a gene; V was cut back by 5 bases and J by 11 bases. This CDR3 spans 11 amino acids. The CDR3 is CSAVGQVTQHF. The DNA for the CDR3 is TGCAGTGCTGTGGGACAGGTCACCCAGCATTTT.

This chain uses TRBV4-1 with TRBJ1-1; 12 bases map to TRBD1. The CDR3 contains 13 residues. The V gene end was trimmed by 4 bases and the J gene end by 8 bases; junction bases not matched to a gene: 2. Germline V lookup: CDR1 MGHRA, CDR2 YSYEKL. CDR3 bases: TGCGCCAGCAGCCGGGACAGGGGGCGAGAAGCTTTCTTT. As protein: CASSRDRGREAFF.

The chain carries TRBV28 and TRBJ1-3, with a tentative D call TRBD1 (6 bases). CDR1 MDHEN and CDR2 SYDVKM come from the germline V gene. CDR3 length: 16 amino acids. Trimming removed 5 bases at V and 3 bases at J, with 17 bases between. Here the CDR3 DNA reads TGTGCCAGCAGTACCCCCGGCAGGGGAAGTGGAAACACCATATATTTT. Its protein product is CASSTPGRGSGNTIYF. Supplemented by reference TRBV28 and TRBJ1-3, the full variable domain reads DVKVTQSSRYLVKRTGEKVFLECVQDMDHENMFWYRQDPGLGLRLIYFSYDVKMKEKGDIPEGYSVSREKKERFSLILESASTNQTSMYLCASSTPGRGSGNTIYFGEGSWLTVV.

This clone was found a few times. CDR3 nucleotides: TGTGCCAGCGGGCAGGTGACCTACGAGCAGTACTTC. Translating it yields CASGQVTYEQYF. The chain carries TRBV2 and TRBJ2-7, with D unresolved. The V gene lost 8 bases and the J gene lost 2 bases, with 10 bases spanning the gap. Per germline, CDR1 SNHLY and CDR2 FYNNEI. This CDR3 is built from 12 residues.

The rearrangement joins TRBV5-5 to TRBJ2-1; unclear D gene. The germline gives CDR1 SGHKS, CDR2 YYEKEE (reference sequence). V lost 0 bases and J lost 0, with 10 bases in between. The CDR3 runs 16 residues. The CDR3 protein is CASSLGGPLSYNEQFF. The CDR3, as DNA: TGTGCCAGCAGCTTGGGCGGCCCTCTCTCCTACAATGAGCAGTTCTTC.